The text below deals with one TCR beta chain. This entry belongs to a study of shared clonotypes between healthy human individuals. CDR3 length equals 14 residues. Germline V gene data show CDR1 as MNHEY and CDR2 as SMNVEV (reference sequence). The V gene lost 1 base and the J gene lost 6 bases, with 9 bases spanning the gap. The protocol was immunoSEQ multiplex PCR, while the TCRdb copy is restricted to in-frame clones and leaves out a portion. This table holds 2 million to 2.5 million clones, about 95% found once. The V and J genes are TRBV27 and TRBJ2-2; D remains ambiguous. The clonotype was recovered from a young man in good health. The sequenced sample consisted of naive CD4+ T cells sorted from blood. Noted subset: CD45RA+ positively selected. CDR3 nucleotides: TGTGCCAGCAGTTTATTAGAAATGTCCGGGGAGCTGTTTTTT. Its protein is CASSLLEMSGELFF.